Each of the 25 T cell receptor beta chains below was sequenced from the same sample in a study of technical replicates of blood from several donors. Here immunoSEQ multiplex PCR was the method, and the copy in TCRdb shows in-frame clones only, minus some. The sample has under 110,000 clones, around 96% seen once. The sequencing sample was made of T cells isolated from PBMCs. These receptors originate from a human donor in good health.

The count of this clone is one. The chain's CDR3 is CASSLGQDSYNEQFF. DNA for the CDR3: TGCGCCAGCAGCCTGGGACAGGACTCCTACAATGAGCAGTTCTTC. The V and J genes are TRBV5-1 and TRBJ2-1, with 8 nucleotides matching TRBD1. V lost 4 bases to trimming and J lost 0 bases; unmatched junction nucleotides: 3. This CDR3 contains 15 residues. Germline V gives CDR1 SGHRS, CDR2 YFSETQ.

V gene TRBV14 combines with J gene TRBJ2-6; D is possibly TRBD2 (6 bases). Germline CDR1 SGHDN, CDR2 FVKESK. CDR3 length: 16 residues. The germline V and J ends were trimmed by 1 base and 4 bases, with 11 bases remaining between them. The CDR3 sequence is CASSQGTAGGANVLTF. The CDR3 region has the DNA TGTGCCAGCAGCCAAGGGACCGCGGGAGGGGCCAACGTCCTGACTTTC.

This chain links TRBV9 with TRBJ1-1; D remains unclear. CDR1 is SGDLS, CDR2 YYNGEE, per germline. The CDR3 covers 13 residues. V lost 3 bases, J lost 0 bases, and 6 bases lay in between. The CDR3 DNA reads TGTGCCAGCAGCGCTAGGATGAACACTGAAGCTTTCTTT. Its protein product is CASSARMNTEAFF.

This chain links TRBV6-1 with TRBJ2-5; 13 positions match TRBD2. V shed 6 bases and J 5 bases; nucleotides not matched to a gene: 6. CDR1 and CDR2 (germline): MNHNS, SASEGT. The CDR3 contains 15 residues. CDR3 residues: CASRLAGGLLETQYF. In nucleotides, the CDR3 is TGTGCCAGCAGACTAGCGGGAGGGCTTTTGGAGACCCAGTACTTC.

J is TRBJ2-1 and V is TRBV6-1; 9 bases match TRBD1. The CDR3 has 15 residues. From germline, CDR1 is MNHNS and CDR2 SASEGT. Trimming removed 7 bases from V and 8 bases from J; junction bases left unmatched: 12. This CDR3 is CASNTGGQGGHEQFF. CDR3 nucleotides: TGTGCCAGCAACACTGGGGGACAGGGTGGCCATGAGCAGTTCTTC.

This clone has a single count. Here the CDR3 reads CASGFKGNEQFF. CDR3 DNA sequence: TGTGCTAGTGGTTTTAAGGGGAATGAGCAGTTCTTC. The chain recombines TRBV12-5 with TRBJ2-1, with TRBD1 as a possible D gene (5 bases). Trimming took off 3 bases at V and 7 bases at J, with 7 bases between the two ends. The CDR3 spans 12 residues. Looked up from germline, CDR1 is LGHNT and CDR2 is FRNRAP.

The CDR3 sequence: CASRPETGYGYTF. DNA of the CDR3: TGTGCCAGCAGACCAGAGACAGGCTATGGCTACACCTTC. V is TRBV6-5 and J is TRBJ1-2; a weak D match, TRBD1 (6 bases). The germline V and J ends were trimmed by 6 bases and 4 bases, with 12 bases remaining between them. Germline V gene data show CDR1 as MNHEY and CDR2 as SVGAGI. There are 13 residues in the CDR3.

V gene TRBV13 combines with J gene TRBJ2-3; perhaps TRBD2 as D (6 bases). CDR1 PRHDT and CDR2 FYEKMQ come from the germline V gene (reference sequence). The CDR3 totals 14 residues. V gave up 6 bases and J gave up 5 bases, with 15 bases separating them. The CDR3 DNA is TGTGCCAGCAGGACCCAGGGAGGCGAAGATACGCAGTATTTT. This codes for CASRTQGGEDTQYF.

This chain connects TRBV28 to TRBJ1-2; no reliable D call. This CDR3 has 17 residues. V shed 4 bases and J shed 4 bases, with 22 bases lying between them. Per germline, CDR1 MDHEN and CDR2 SYDVKM. The CDR3: CASSSRELPEPLYGYTF. CDR3 nucleotide sequence: TGTGCCAGCAGTTCCCGGGAGCTGCCAGAGCCTCTCTATGGCTACACCTTC.

For the CDR3, the DNA is TGTGCCTGGAGTGTATCCCGCGCGGCAGGGGCTTTCTTT. It specifies CAWSVSRAAGAFF. This chain uses TRBV30 with TRBJ1-1; possible D gene TRBD1, 5 bases. The V gene lost 0 bases and the J gene lost 11 bases, with 16 bases spanning the gap. The CDR3 sequence is 13 residues long. CDR1 is GTSNPN, CDR2 SVGIG, per germline (reference sequence).

This sequence joins TRBV4-1 and TRBJ2-7; TRBD1 matches at 11 bases. The V and J ends lost 1 base and 2 bases, in that order; junction bases with no gene match: 10. Looked up from germline, CDR1 is MGHRA and CDR2 is YSYEKL. This CDR3 has 18 amino acids. Here the CDR3 reads CASSQVRSGTGGPYEQYF. The CDR3 DNA sequence: TGCGCCAGCAGCCAAGTAAGGTCTGGGACAGGGGGTCCCTACGAGCAGTACTTC.

V gene TRBV9 combines with J gene TRBJ2-1, with D uncertain. The CDR3 has 12 amino acids. CDR1 is SGDLS, CDR2 YYNGEE, per germline. V dropped 4 bases and J dropped 6 bases, with 8 bases sitting between them. The CDR3 DNA reads TGTGCCAGCAGCCCAATTGTCAATGAGCAGTTCTTC. It encodes CASSPIVNEQFF.

The chain uses TRBV4-1 and TRBJ1-2, with TRBD1 matching over 7 bases. The junction had 2 bases not matched to a gene; V was cut back by 1 base and J by 6 bases. The CDR3 loop spans 13 amino acids. In germline, CDR1 is MGHRA, CDR2 YSYEKL. CDR3 bases: TGCGCCAGCAGCCAAGCAGGGGGAGATGGCTACACCTTC. Residues: CASSQAGGDGYTF.

This chain connects TRBV5-4 to TRBJ2-7, with TRBD2 matching over 9 bases. V was clipped by 6 bases and J by 3 bases; unmatched bases: 4. Germline lookup yields CDR1 SGHNT and CDR2 YYREEE (reference sequence). The CDR3 has 13 residues. The DNA for the CDR3 is TGTGCCAGCACGACGACTAGCGGCTACGAGCAGTACTTC. This codes for CASTTTSGYEQYF.

The chain couples TRBV5-1 to TRBJ1-6, with no clear D. The CDR3 is 14 amino acids. The V and J ends lost 1 base and 7 bases respectively, with 9 bases between them. Germline CDR1 and CDR2: SGHRS and YFSETQ. The CDR3 here is CASSLSEGNSPLHF. The CDR3 DNA reads TGCGCCAGCAGCTTGTCAGAGGGAAATTCACCCCTCCACTTT.

This clone was picked up a small number of times. The genes are TRBV4-1 and TRBJ2-1; tentative D call: TRBD1 (6 bases). The germline V gene encodes CDR1 MGHRA and CDR2 YSYEKL. The CDR3 is 17 amino acids. Deletions cut 7 bases from V and 0 bases from J, with 19 bases between. CDR3: CASTPGPGQNSYNEQFF. In DNA, the CDR3 is TGCGCCAGCACCCCAGGCCCGGGACAAAACTCCTACAATGAGCAGTTCTTC.

This chain joins TRBV27 and TRBJ2-7, with 8 nucleotides matching TRBD1. V gave up 8 bases and J gave up 4 bases; unmatched junction bases: 10. The length of the CDR3 is 14 residues. From germline, CDR1 is MNHEY and CDR2 SMNVEV (reference sequence). CDR3 amino acids: CASSSRDRHYEQYF. The DNA of the CDR3 is TGTGCCAGCTCCTCTAGGGACAGGCATTACGAGCAGTACTTC.

This clone has just one count. The junction departs from germline at one end; a sequencing error may be responsible. J is TRBJ2-1 and V is TRBV7-7; TRBD1 matches at 7 bases. The CDR3 extends over 15 amino acids. Germline assignment: CDR1 SSHAT and CDR2 FNYEAQ (reference sequence). The CDR3 bases are TGTGCTAGCAGCTTGATGACAGGGAACTACAATGAGCAGTTCTTC. Amino acid sequence: CASSLMTGNYNEQFF.

This clone came up once. The genes are TRBV9 and TRBJ2-1; no clear D. The CDR3 is 15 amino acids. V was clipped by 0 bases and J by 7 bases, with 14 bases between them. Per germline, CDR1 SGDLS and CDR2 YYNGEE. The CDR3 DNA reads TGTGCCAGCAGCGTAGGGGCTTCGGAACGGAATGAGCAGTTCTTC. Encoded protein: CASSVGASERNEQFF. The full variable domain, with the rest looked up from reference TRBV9 and TRBJ2-1, is DSGVTQTPKHLITATGQRVTLRCSPRSGDLSVYWYQQSLDQGLQFLIQYYNGEERAKGNILERFSAQQFPDLHSELNLSSLELGDSALYFCASSVGASERNEQFFGPGTRLTVL.

The V gene is TRBV6-6, the J gene TRBJ2-5, with TRBD2 identical over 12 bases. The CDR3 sequence is 13 residues long. The V segment lost 10 bases and the J segment 5 bases; nucleotides outside the gene matches: 5. The germline V gene encodes CDR1 MNHNY and CDR2 SVGAGI (reference sequence). CDR3 in amino acids: CATETSGGETQYF. The CDR3 DNA sequence: TGTGCCACCGAGACTAGCGGGGGCGAGACCCAGTACTTC.

The rearrangement joins TRBV19 to TRBJ2-2, with a weak D call TRBD2 (6 bases). Looked up from germline, CDR1 is LNHDA and CDR2 is SQIVND (reference sequence). The CDR3 totals 17 residues. Trimming left V 6 bases short and J 4 bases short, with 21 bases between. CDR3: CASRGLLALGLTGELFF. As DNA, the CDR3 is TGTGCCAGTAGGGGGCTCCTAGCGTTGGGCCTCACCGGGGAGCTGTTTTTT.

The chain carries TRBV9 and TRBJ2-3; D might be TRBD2 (8 bases). Trimming left V 0 bases short and J 4 bases short, with 15 bases between. Germline V CDR1 and CDR2: SGDLS, YYNGEE. This CDR3 contains 16 residues. DNA of the CDR3: TGTGCCAGCAGCGTAGTATCCGGGAGGGGGCCAGATACGCAGTATTTT. It specifies CASSVVSGRGPDTQYF.

V usage is TRBV20-1 and J usage is TRBJ2-1; D uncertain. The length of the CDR3 is 11 residues. The germline V and J ends were trimmed by 1 base and 15 bases, with 13 bases remaining between them. CDR1 is DFQATT, CDR2 SNEGSKA, per germline (reference sequence). DNA for the CDR3: TGCAGTGCTAGAGTTGGCGGATCTGGGTTCTTC. Translation gives CSARVGGSGFF.

The chain carries TRBV18 and TRBJ1-3; D perhaps matches TRBD1 (5 bases). Germline CDR1 is KGHSH and CDR2 is LQKENI. The CDR3 is 18 amino acids. V was trimmed by 6 bases and J by 0 bases, leaving 21 bases between them. The CDR3 DNA follows: TGTGCCAGCTCTTCCGGCTTGAACCCCGGGGGCTCTGGAAACACCATATATTTT. The encoded protein is CASSSGLNPGGSGNTIYF.

The V and J genes are TRBV4-1 and TRBJ2-1; 7 nucleotides match TRBD2. CDR3 length equals 16 residues. The V gene's germline CDR1 is MGHRA and CDR2 YSYEKL. The ends lost 4 bases at V and 2 bases at J; junction bases unmatched: 8. The CDR3 region is CASSPVGRGAYNEQFF. CDR3 DNA sequence: TGCGCCAGCAGCCCCGTCGGTCGGGGGGCCTACAATGAGCAGTTCTTC.